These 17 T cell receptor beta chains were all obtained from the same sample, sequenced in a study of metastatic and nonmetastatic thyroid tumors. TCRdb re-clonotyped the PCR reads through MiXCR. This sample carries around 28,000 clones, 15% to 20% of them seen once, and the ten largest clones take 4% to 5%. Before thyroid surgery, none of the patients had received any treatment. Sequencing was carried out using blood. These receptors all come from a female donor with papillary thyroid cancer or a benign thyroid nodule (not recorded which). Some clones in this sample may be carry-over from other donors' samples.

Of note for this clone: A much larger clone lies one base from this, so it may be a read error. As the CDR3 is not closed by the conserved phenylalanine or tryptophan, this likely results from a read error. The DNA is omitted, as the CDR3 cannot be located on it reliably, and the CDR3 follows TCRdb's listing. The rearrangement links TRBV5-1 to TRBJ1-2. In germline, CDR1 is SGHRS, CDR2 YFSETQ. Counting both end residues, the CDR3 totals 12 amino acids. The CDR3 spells CASSLDAASLHI.

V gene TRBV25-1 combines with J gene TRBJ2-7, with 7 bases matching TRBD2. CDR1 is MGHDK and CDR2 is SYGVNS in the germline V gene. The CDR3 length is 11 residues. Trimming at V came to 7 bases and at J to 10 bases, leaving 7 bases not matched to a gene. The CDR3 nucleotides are TGTGCCAGCACGGGGGACTACTATCAGTACTTC. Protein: CASTGDYYQYF.

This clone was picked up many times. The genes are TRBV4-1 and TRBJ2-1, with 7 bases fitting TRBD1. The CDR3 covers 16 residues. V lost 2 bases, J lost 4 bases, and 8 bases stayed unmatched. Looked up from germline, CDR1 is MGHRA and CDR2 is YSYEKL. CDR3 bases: TGCGCCAGCAGCCAATATCCGGGACAGAATTACAATGAGCAGTTCTTC. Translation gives CASSQYPGQNYNEQFF.

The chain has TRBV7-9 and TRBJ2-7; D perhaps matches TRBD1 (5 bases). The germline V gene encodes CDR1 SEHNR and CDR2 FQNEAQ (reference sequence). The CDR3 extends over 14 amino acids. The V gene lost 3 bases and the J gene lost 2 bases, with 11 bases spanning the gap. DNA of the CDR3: TGTGCCAGCAGCTTCGATGGACACACCTACGAGCAGTACTTC. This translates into CASSFDGHTYEQYF.

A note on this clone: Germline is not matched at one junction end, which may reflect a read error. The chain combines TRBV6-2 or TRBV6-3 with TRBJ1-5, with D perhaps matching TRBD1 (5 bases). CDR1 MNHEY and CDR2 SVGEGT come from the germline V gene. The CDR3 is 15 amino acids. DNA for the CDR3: TGTGCCTGCAGAACGGGGCAGAGTAGCAATCAGACCAAGCATTTT. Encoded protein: CACRTGQSSNQTKHF.

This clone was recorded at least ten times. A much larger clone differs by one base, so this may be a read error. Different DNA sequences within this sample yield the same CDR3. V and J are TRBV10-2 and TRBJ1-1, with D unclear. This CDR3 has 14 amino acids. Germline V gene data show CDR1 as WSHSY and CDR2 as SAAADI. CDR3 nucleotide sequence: TGCGCCAGCAGTGAAGCAGAGATGAACACTGAAGCCTTCTTT. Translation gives CASSEAEMNTEAFF.

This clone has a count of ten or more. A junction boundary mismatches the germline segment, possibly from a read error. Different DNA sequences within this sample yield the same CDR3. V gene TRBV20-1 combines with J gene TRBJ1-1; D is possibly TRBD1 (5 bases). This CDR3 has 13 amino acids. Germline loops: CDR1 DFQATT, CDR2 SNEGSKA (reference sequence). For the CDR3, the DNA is TGCAGTGCTGCCCCGTGGGGCAACACTGAAGCTTTTTTT. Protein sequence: CSAAPWGNTEAFF.

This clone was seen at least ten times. The CDR3 DNA follows: TGCGCCAGCAGCTTGGAGTTGGGGGTCGAGACCCAGTACTTC. It encodes CASSLELGVETQYF. The chain links TRBV5-1 to TRBJ2-5, with D perhaps TRBD1 or TRBD2 (5 bases each). The CDR3 is 14 amino acids. CDR1 and CDR2 (germline): SGHRS, YFSETQ. Trimming pared 0 bases from V and 5 bases from J, leaving 11 bases between.

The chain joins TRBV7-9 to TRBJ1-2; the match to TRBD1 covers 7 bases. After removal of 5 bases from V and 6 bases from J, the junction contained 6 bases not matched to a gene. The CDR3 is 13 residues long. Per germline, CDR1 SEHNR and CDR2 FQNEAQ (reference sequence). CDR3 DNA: TGTGCCAGCAGCGTAACAGGGGCTGATGGCTACACCTTC. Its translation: CASSVTGADGYTF. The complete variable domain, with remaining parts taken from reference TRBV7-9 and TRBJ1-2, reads DTGVSQNPRHKITKRGQNVTFRCDPISEHNRLYWYRQTLGQGPEFLTYFQNEAQLEKSRLLSDRFSAERPKGSFSTLEIQRTEQGDSAMYLCASSVTGADGYTFGSGTRLTVV.

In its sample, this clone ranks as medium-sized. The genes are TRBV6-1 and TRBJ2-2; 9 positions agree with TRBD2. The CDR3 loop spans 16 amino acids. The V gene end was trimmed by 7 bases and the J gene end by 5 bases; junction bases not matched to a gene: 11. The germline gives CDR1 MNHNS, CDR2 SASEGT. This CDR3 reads CASKAGGRAETGELFF. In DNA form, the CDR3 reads TGTGCCAGCAAGGCGGGAGGGCGAGCTGAGACCGGGGAGCTGTTTTTT.

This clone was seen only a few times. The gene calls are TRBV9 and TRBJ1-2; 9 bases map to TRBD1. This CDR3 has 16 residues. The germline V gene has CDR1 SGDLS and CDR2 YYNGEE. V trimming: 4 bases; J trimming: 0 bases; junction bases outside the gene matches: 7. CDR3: CASSLPRQGANYGYTF. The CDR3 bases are TGTGCCAGCAGCCTTCCTCGACAGGGGGCTAACTATGGCTACACCTTC.

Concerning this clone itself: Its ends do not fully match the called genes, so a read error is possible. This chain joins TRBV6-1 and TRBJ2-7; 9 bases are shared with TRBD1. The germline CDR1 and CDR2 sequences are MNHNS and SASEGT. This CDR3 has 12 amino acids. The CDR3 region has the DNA TGTGCCAGCAAAGGAAACAGGGGGCGCCCTGGTTTC. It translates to CASKGNRGRPGF.

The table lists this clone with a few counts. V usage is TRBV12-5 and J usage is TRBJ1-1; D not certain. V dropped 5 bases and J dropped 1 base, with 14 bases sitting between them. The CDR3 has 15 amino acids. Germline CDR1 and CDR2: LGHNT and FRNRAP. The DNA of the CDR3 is TGTGCTAGTGGTCCCGCACTCAATCGGAACACTGAAGCTTTCTTT. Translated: CASGPALNRNTEAFF. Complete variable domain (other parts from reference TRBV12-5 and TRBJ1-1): DARVTQTPRHKVTEMGQEVTMRCQPILGHNTVFWYRQTMMQGLELLAYFRNRAPLDDSGMPKDRFSAEMPDATLATLKIQPSEPRDSAVYFCASGPALNRNTEAFFGQGTRLTVV.

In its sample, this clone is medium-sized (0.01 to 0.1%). CDR3: CASTRTGADGYTF. The CDR3 bases are TGTGCCAGCACGAGAACAGGGGCGGATGGCTACACCTTC. V usage is TRBV6-1 and J usage is TRBJ1-2; 7 positions match TRBD1. Germline V gives CDR1 MNHNS, CDR2 SASEGT. V gave up 7 bases and J gave up 6 bases; unmatched junction bases: 8. This CDR3 spans 13 amino acids.

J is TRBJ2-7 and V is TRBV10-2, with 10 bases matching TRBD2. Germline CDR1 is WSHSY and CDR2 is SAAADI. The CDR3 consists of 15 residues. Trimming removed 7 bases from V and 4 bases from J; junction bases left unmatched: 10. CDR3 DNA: TGCGCCAGCATGTGGAGAGCGGGAGGGGAATACGAGCAGTACTTC. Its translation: CASMWRAGGEYEQYF.

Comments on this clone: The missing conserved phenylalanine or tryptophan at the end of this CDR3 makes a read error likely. The CDR3 loop reads CASSVGQFDDNIYL. The CDR3 DNA reads as TGCGCCAGCAGCGTCGGACAGTTTGATGACAACATATATTTG. This sequence joins TRBV5-1 and TRBJ1-3, with D possibly TRBD1 on 6 matching bases. Per the germline V gene, CDR1 is SGHRS and CDR2 is YFSETQ. The length of the CDR3 is 14 residues. V gave up 4 bases and J gave up 12 bases, with 20 bases separating them.

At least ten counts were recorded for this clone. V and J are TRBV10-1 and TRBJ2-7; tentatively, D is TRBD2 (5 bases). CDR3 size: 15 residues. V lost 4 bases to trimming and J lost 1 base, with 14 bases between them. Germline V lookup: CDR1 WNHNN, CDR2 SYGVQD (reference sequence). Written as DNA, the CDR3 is TGCGCCAGCAGTGCTGGAGGATCAATTTCCTACGAGCAGTACTTC. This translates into CASSAGGSISYEQYF.